This T cell receptor beta chain was profiled in a study of blood T cell repertoires in COVID-19. Across the study: Sites across the United States, Italy and Spain contributed samples from acute and convalescent COVID-19. T cells, B-cell-depleted T cells, or PBMCs supplied cDNA or gDNA.

This CDR3 has 13 amino acids. From germline, CDR1 is WSHSY and CDR2 SAAADI. V shed 6 bases and J shed 5 bases, with 11 bases lying between them. In the authors' methods: Reference gene primer amplification yielded estimated nucleated cell counts. Here immunoSEQ multiplex PCR was the method, and the copy in TCRdb shows in-frame clones only, minus some. V and J calls plus clone size are reproduced from that table; the DNA served to infer D and trimming. The sample lists 65,000 to 95,000 clones; 84% were seen once. The receptor was isolated from a woman aged 50 to 60 with acute or convalescent COVID-19. The chain uses TRBV10-2 and TRBJ1-5; D possibly corresponds to TRBD1 (6 bases). The sample taken for sequencing was peripheral blood. The CDR3 loop is CASSMAGDQPQHF. CDR3 sequence (DNA): TGCGCCAGCAGCATGGCAGGGGATCAGCCCCAGCATTTT.